These 17 T cell receptor beta chains originate from one sample sequenced in a study of T cells in Graves' hyperthyroidism and ophthalmopathy. Researchers took RNA transcripts and amplified the TCR beta CDR3 regions from them. The primer set for the first-round RT-PCR of the TCR CDR3 was HTBI. In TCRdb, the multiplex PCR reads were re-called with MiXCR into one record per CDR3 protein. Among roughly 520,000 distinct CDR3 sequences, approximately 24% were seen once, and the ten largest hold around 11%. Sequenced: blood. These receptors were taken from a woman aged 25-40 years with Graves' ophthalmopathy.

The CDR3 DNA follows: TGTGCCAGCAGCGTAGACCCAGCGGGGGCACCCGGGGAGCAGTACTTC. It translates to CASSVDPAGAPGEQYF. The chain carries TRBV9 and TRBJ2-7; the match to TRBD2 covers 8 bases. The CDR3 totals 16 residues. J lost 7 bases, V lost 0 bases, and 12 bases had no gene match. Germline V CDR1 and CDR2: SGDLS, YYNGEE. The full variable domain, in which reference TRBV9 and TRBJ2-7 provide the parts outside the CDR3, is DSGVTQTPKHLITATGQRVTLRCSPRSGDLSVYWYQQSLDQGLQFLIQYYNGEERAKGNILERFSAQQFPDLHSELNLSSLELGDSALYFCASSVDPAGAPGEQYFGPGTRLTVT.

Many counts were recorded for this clonotype. The chain joins TRBV12-3 or TRBV12-4 to TRBJ1-2; D gene ambiguous. V dropped 0 bases and J dropped 3 bases, with 8 bases sitting between them. The CDR3 length is 14 residues. CDR3 sequence reads: CASSLALTDYGYTF. The CDR3 bases are TGTGCCAGCAGTTTAGCGTTAACAGACTATGGCTACACCTTC.

This clonotype appeared once. A clone one base away is much larger, so this may be a read error. The chain links TRBV7-2 to TRBJ2-5; tentatively, D is TRBD2 (5 bases). The CDR3 extends over 15 amino acids. Germline V gives CDR1 SGHTA, CDR2 FQGNSA. Between the trimmed V and J ends, which lost 9 bases and 0 bases, there was a span of 17 bases. DNA of the CDR3: TGTGCCAGTAAGCCGGGAACGATAGACCAAGAGACCCAGTACTTC. The encoded protein is CASKPGTIDQETQYF.

Here the CDR3 DNA reads TGCAGCGTTGAAGGAAACGCGGGCTATGGCTACACCTTC. This codes for CSVEGNAGYGYTF. This rearrangement joins TRBV29-1 to TRBJ1-2; D unresolved. Germline V gene lookup returns CDR1 SQVTM and CDR2 ANQGSEA. The V gene lost 1 base and the J gene lost 4 bases, with 10 bases spanning the gap. The CDR3 length is 13 residues.

The chain links TRBV15 to TRBJ2-5; D is undetermined. The CDR3 spans 13 residues. The V end lost 7 bases, the J end lost 6 bases, and 15 bases lay between the germline ends. Germline loops: CDR1 LNHNV, CDR2 YYDKDF (reference sequence). CDR3 nucleotides: TGTGCCACCAAGCCCCCGGAGAGTCAGACCCAGTACTTC. The encoded protein is CATKPPESQTQYF.

This clonotype has a handful of counts. The rearrangement joins TRBV6-1 to TRBJ1-2; no firm D call. The CDR3 sequence is 11 residues long. Per germline, CDR1 MNHNS and CDR2 SASEGT. The V gene lost 9 bases and the J gene lost 5 bases, with 10 bases spanning the gap. This chain's CDR3 is CASKTFYGYTF. Here the CDR3 DNA reads TGTGCCAGTAAGACCTTTTATGGCTACACCTTC.

This clonotype occurred many times. The chain recombines TRBV20-1 with TRBJ1-2; D ambiguous. V was clipped by 4 bases and J by 0 bases, with 15 bases between them. Germline loops: CDR1 DFQATT, CDR2 SNEGSKA (reference sequence). The CDR3 is 15 amino acids. The CDR3 loop reads CSAMGSPTANYGYTF. The CDR3 DNA sequence: TGCAGTGCTATGGGCAGCCCGACGGCTAACTATGGCTACACCTTC.

The rearrangement uses TRBV6-4 and TRBJ2-2; D is undetermined. In germline, CDR1 is MRHNA, CDR2 SNTAGT. Trimming pared 2 bases from V and 4 bases from J, leaving 5 bases between. The CDR3 covers 13 residues. The CDR3 sequence: CASSDLATGELFF. The CDR3 DNA follows: TGTGCCAGCAGTGACCTGGCCACCGGGGAGCTGTTTTTT.

This clonotype was recorded many times. J is TRBJ1-1 and V is TRBV27; a weak D match, TRBD1 (6 bases). This CDR3 is built from 17 residues. V lost 2 bases to trimming and J lost 11 bases, with 27 bases between them. The germline CDR1 and CDR2 sequences are MNHEY and SMNVEV (reference sequence). CDR3 in amino acids: CASSLPSMAGQSAVAFF. CDR3 bases: TGTGCCAGCAGTTTACCCTCGATGGCGGGACAATCTGCGGTCGCTTTCTTT.

This clonotype appeared a few times. The chain is built from TRBV29-1 and TRBJ1-2; 11 bases line up with TRBD1. Germline V gives CDR1 SQVTM, CDR2 ANQGSEA. The CDR3 is made up of 13 amino acids. The V and J ends lost 6 bases and 5 bases, in that order; junction bases with no gene match: 5. CDR3 in amino acids: CSVSGQGDYGYTF. The CDR3 DNA follows: TGCAGCGTCTCGGGACAGGGGGATTATGGCTACACCTTC.

This clonotype was observed many times. This rearrangement joins TRBV2 to TRBJ1-1; 7 nucleotides align to TRBD1. The CDR3 sequence is 14 residues long. Per germline, CDR1 SNHLY and CDR2 FYNNEI. Trimming cost V 6 bases and J 4 bases; bases outside gene matches: 8. CDR3: CASRLTGFGTEAFF. The DNA for the CDR3 is TGTGCCAGCAGACTGACAGGGTTCGGCACTGAAGCTTTCTTT.

The chain joins TRBV5-1 to TRBJ1-2; the D is unclear. Trimming removed 5 bases from V and 7 bases from J, with 18 bases in between. CDR3 length equals 14 residues. Germline V gene lookup returns CDR1 SGHRS and CDR2 YFSETQ. CDR3 sequence: CASRPGVSPGGYTF. The DNA of the CDR3 is TGCGCCAGCAGGCCAGGAGTTTCACCAGGTGGCTACACCTTC.

This clonotype was seen at least ten times. This chain links TRBV12-3 or TRBV12-4 with TRBJ2-7, with 12 bases identical to TRBD1. V dropped 7 bases and J dropped 3; count of bases not matched to a gene: 10. The CDR3 is 16 amino acids. The DNA for the CDR3 is TGTGCCAGCACACAAACTGGGACAGGGGGCTTCTACGAGCAGTACTTC. This codes for CASTQTGTGGFYEQYF.

The V gene is TRBV7-2, the J gene TRBJ2-7, with unresolved D. Germline-derived CDR1 and CDR2 are SGHTA and FQGNSA. Trimming removed 5 bases from V and 6 bases from J, with 8 bases in between. The CDR3 covers 11 residues. The CDR3 is CASSAESEQYF. In nucleotides, the CDR3 is TGTGCCAGCAGCGCTGAGTCCGAGCAGTACTTC.

This clonotype has ten or more counts. The rearrangement uses TRBV2 and TRBJ1-2, with D unresolved. Germline V gene data show CDR1 as SNHLY and CDR2 as FYNNEI. V lost 9 bases, J lost 4 bases, and 15 bases lay in between. The CDR3 is 13 amino acids. The CDR3 here is CARRNLGAYGYTF. The CDR3 DNA follows: TGTGCCAGACGGAACCTGGGCGCCTATGGCTACACCTTC.

This clonotype has ten or more counts. The V gene is TRBV7-2, the J gene TRBJ2-7; tentative D call: TRBD1 (6 bases). Germline assignment: CDR1 SGHTA and CDR2 FQGNSA. The CDR3 length is 14 residues. V was cut by 5 bases and J by 2 bases, with 13 bases left in between. CDR3 nucleotide sequence: TGTGCCAGCAGCCCCGCGACAGGTCCCTACGAGCAGTACTTC. Amino acid sequence: CASSPATGPYEQYF.

This clonotype was detected many times. This chain uses TRBV20-1 with TRBJ2-2, with 7 bases identical to TRBD2. The CDR3 sequence is 14 residues long. Germline assignment: CDR1 DFQATT and CDR2 SNEGSKA (reference sequence). Trimming at V came to 3 bases and at J to 6 bases, leaving 7 bases not matched to a gene. CDR3 nucleotides: TGCAGTGCTAGGCGGAGCGGGGCGGCCGGGGAGCTGTTTTTT. It is translated as CSARRSGAAGELFF.